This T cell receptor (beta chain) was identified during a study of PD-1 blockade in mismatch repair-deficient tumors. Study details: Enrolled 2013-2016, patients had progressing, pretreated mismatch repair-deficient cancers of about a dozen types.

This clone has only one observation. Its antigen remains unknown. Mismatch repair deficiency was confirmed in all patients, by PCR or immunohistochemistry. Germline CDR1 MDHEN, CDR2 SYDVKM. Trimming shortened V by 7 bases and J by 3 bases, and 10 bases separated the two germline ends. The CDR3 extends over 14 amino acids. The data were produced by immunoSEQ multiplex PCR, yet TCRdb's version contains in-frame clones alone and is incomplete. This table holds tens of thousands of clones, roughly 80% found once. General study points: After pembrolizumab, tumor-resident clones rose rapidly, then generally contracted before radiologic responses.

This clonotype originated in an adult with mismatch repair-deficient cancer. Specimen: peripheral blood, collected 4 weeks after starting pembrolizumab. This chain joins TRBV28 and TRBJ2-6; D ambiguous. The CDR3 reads CASKQSNGANVLTF. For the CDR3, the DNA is TGTGCCAGCAAACAGTCGAATGGGGCCAACGTCCTGACTTTC.